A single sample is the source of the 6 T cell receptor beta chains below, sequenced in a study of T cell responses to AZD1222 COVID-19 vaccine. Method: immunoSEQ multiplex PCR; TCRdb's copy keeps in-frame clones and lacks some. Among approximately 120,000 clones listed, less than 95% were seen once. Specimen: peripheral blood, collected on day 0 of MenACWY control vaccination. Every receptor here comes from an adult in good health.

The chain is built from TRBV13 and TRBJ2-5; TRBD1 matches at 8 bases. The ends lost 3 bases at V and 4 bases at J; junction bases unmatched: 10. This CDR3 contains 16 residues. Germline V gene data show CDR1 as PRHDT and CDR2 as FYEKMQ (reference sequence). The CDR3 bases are TGTGCCAGCAGCTTTCGTCAGGGGGCGGCGGGAGAGACCCAGTACTTC. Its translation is CASSFRQGAAGETQYF.

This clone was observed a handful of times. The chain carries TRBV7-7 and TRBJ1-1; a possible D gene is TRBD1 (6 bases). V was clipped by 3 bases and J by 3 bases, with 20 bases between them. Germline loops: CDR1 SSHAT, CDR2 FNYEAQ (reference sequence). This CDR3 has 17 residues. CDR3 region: CASSLGDEQGTDTEAFF. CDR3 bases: TGTGCCAGCAGCTTGGGGGACGAACAGGGTACCGACACTGAAGCTTTCTTT.

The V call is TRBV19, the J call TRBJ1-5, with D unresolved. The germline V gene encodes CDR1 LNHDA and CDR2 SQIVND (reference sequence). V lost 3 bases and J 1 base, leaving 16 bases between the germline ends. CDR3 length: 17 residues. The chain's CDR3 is CASSIRPGQRSNQPQHF. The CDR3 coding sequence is TGTGCCAGTAGTATTAGACCGGGCCAACGGAGCAATCAGCCCCAGCATTTT. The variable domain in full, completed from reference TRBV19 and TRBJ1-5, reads DGGITQSPKYLFRKEGQNVTLSCEQNLNHDAMYWYRQDPGQGLRLIYYSQIVNDFQKGDIAEGYSVSREKKESFPLTVTSAQKNPTAFYLCASSIRPGQRSNQPQHFGDGTRLSIL.

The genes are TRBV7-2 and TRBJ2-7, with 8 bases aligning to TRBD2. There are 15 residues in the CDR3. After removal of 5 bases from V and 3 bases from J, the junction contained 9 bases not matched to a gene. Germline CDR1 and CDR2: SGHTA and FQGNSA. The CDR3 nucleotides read TGTGCCAGCAGCCGCCAAGCGGGGGCGAACTACGAGCAGTACGTC. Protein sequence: CASSRQAGANYEQYV.

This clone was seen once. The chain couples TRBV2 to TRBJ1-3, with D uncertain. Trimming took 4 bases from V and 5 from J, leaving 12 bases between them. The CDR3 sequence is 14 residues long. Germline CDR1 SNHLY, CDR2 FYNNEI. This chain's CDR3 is CASSGEESRNTIYF. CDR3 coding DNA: TGTGCCAGCAGTGGGGAAGAAAGCCGAAACACCATATATTTT.

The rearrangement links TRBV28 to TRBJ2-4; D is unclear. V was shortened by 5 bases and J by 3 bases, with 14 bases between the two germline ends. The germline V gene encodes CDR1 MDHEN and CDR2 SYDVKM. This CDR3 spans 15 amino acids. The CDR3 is CASSLPRPGKNIQYF. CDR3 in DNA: TGTGCCAGCAGTCTCCCTAGACCTGGCAAAAACATTCAGTACTTC. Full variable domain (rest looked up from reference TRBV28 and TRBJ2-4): DVKVTQSSRYLVKRTGEKVFLECVQDMDHENMFWYRQDPGLGLRLIYFSYDVKMKEKGDIPEGYSVSREKKERFSLILESASTNQTSMYLCASSLPRPGKNIQYFGAGTRLSVL.